This T cell receptor (beta chain) was recorded in a study of OX40 agonist ivuxolimab in advanced cancers. Turning to the study itself: Under the entry rules, prior anti-PD-1, anti-PD-L1 or anti-CTLA-4 therapy was allowed, and 40% had some. Three patients got partial responses; one had hepatocellular carcinoma and two had cutaneous melanoma.

On this clone: Its specificity is unknown.

The V gene end was trimmed by 1 base and the J gene end by 3 bases; junction bases not matched to a gene: 5. The CDR3 is made up of 17 amino acids. In germline, CDR1 is MGHRA, CDR2 YSYEKL. TCRdb's copy holds only in-frame clones and misses some; the assay was immunoSEQ multiplex PCR. Of 84,000 or so clones in the sample, about 90% were seen once. Study outcomes and limitations: Low normalized T-cell clonal expansion was additionally recorded for some nonresponders. The antigen specificity of the peripheral T cells (those that were expanded) was not determined.

The J gene is TRBJ2-1, the V gene TRBV4-1; 11 bases line up with TRBD2. The material sequenced was CD4+ or CD8+ T cells sorted from blood, taken in a trial of the OX40 agonist ivuxolimab. The sequence was obtained from an adult with an advanced solid tumor such as melanoma, head and neck, liver or kidney cancer. In DNA, the CDR3 is TGCGCCAGCAGCCAAGGACCCGGGACTAGCGGCTACAATGAGCAGTTCTTC. This sequence encodes CASSQGPGTSGYNEQFF.